The table lists the clone carrying this T cell receptor beta chain with many counts. Its specificity is unknown. The sample originates from a study of neurological immune-mediated disorders. Study-wide points: As far as clinical or MRI features were concerned, none was associated with the multiple sclerosis repertoire cluster.

A single record per CDR3 protein comes from TCRdb applying MiXCR to the 5' RACE reads. The table has about 19,000 distinct CDR3 sequences, about 2.5% seen once. V shed 4 bases and J shed 6 bases, with 10 bases lying between them. Germline-derived CDR1 and CDR2 are DFQATT and SNEGSKA (reference sequence). The CDR3 spans 12 residues. The receptor was isolated from a woman aged 18-29 years with multiple sclerosis. The chain joins TRBV20-1 to TRBJ2-1; a possible D gene is TRBD1 (5 bases). The sequenced sample consisted of PBMCs. CDR3 nucleotide sequence: TGCAGTGCTAACGGACATATCAATGAGCAGTTCTTC. This translates into CSANGHINEQFF.